The rows below give T cell receptor beta chains drawn from one sample of a study of beta chain features in type 1 diabetes. The repertoire was sequenced with immunoSEQ multiplex PCR; TCRdb's copy has only in-frame clones and lacks some. The repertoire holds nearly 350,000 clones, with under 8.5% as singletons. The sequenced sample was central memory CD4+ T cells from blood. The receptors derive from a woman aged 18-30 years in good health. CDR3s include the opening cysteine and the closing phenylalanine or tryptophan. A D gene is named only where the DNA matches it firmly. Expanded clones get a size class; other rows say once, few or many, or leave the size out.

J gene: TRBJ1-5
D gene: -
clone size: -
V gene: TRBV18
CDR3 DNA: TGTGCCAGCTCACCTCAAATCGAGAATCAGCCCCAGCATTTT
CDR3 protein: CASSPQIENQPQHF

J gene: TRBJ1-1
D gene: -
clone size: -
V gene: TRBV7-2
CDR3 DNA: TGTGCCAGCAGCTTAGTATGGGGGGCGCAGAACACTGAAGCTTTCTTT
CDR3 protein: CASSLVWGAQNTEAFF

J gene: TRBJ2-1
D gene: TRBD1
clone size: -
V gene: TRBV12-5
CDR3 DNA: TGTGCTAGTGGCGGGACAGGGGGATACAATGAGCAGTTCTTC
CDR3 protein: CASGGTGGYNEQFF

J gene: TRBJ2-5
D gene: -
clone size: -
V gene: TRBV7-2
CDR3 DNA: TGTGCCAGCAGCCCCAGGGGCTTACAAGAGACCCAGTACTTC
CDR3 protein: CASSPRGLQETQYF

J gene: TRBJ2-5
D gene: TRBD2
clone size: -
V gene: TRBV6-6
CDR3 DNA: TGTGCCAGCAGATTAGCGGGAGGTGGCCCAGGGACCCAGTACTTC
CDR3 protein: CASRLAGGGPGTQYF

J gene: TRBJ2-2
D gene: TRBD1
clone size: -
V gene: TRBV9
CDR3 DNA: TGTGCCAGCAGCCCGCATCAGGGGGCTGTCGGGGAGCTGTTTTTT
CDR3 protein: CASSPHQGAVGELFF

J gene: TRBJ2-3
D gene: -
clone size: few
V gene: TRBV7-2
CDR3 DNA: TGTGCCAGCAGCCTCCTCAAACTCCAATATAACACAGATACGCAGTATTTT
CDR3 protein: CASSLLKLQYNTDTQYF

J gene: TRBJ1-2
D gene: -
clone size: -
V gene: TRBV9
CDR3 DNA: TGTGCCAGCAGCGTAGGCGCAGGGCTCTATGGCTACACCTTC
CDR3 protein: CASSVGAGLYGYTF

J gene: TRBJ2-5
D gene: -
clone size: -
V gene: TRBV7-9
CDR3 DNA: TGTGCCAGCAGCTTGCAGGTTGAGAATGAGCAGTACTTC
CDR3 protein: CASSLQVENEQYF

J gene: TRBJ2-7
D gene: TRBD2
clone size: few
V gene: TRBV19
CDR3 DNA: TGTGCCAGTAGTATCTTACGGACTAGCGGAAACTCCTACGAGCAGTACTTC
CDR3 protein: CASSILRTSGNSYEQYF

J gene: TRBJ2-1
D gene: -
clone size: -
V gene: TRBV10-3
CDR3 DNA: TGTGCCATCAGTGAGGCTTCAAATGAGCAGTTCTTC
CDR3 protein: CAISEASNEQFF

J gene: TRBJ1-3
D gene: -
clone size: -
V gene: TRBV28
CDR3 DNA: TGTGCCAGCACCAGACAGTCCTCTGGAAACACCATATATTTT
CDR3 protein: CASTRQSSGNTIYF

J gene: TRBJ2-3
D gene: -
clone size: few
V gene: TRBV19
CDR3 DNA: TGTGCCAGTAGTATCGCCAGCTTTCAAGATACGCAGTATTTT
CDR3 protein: CASSIASFQDTQYF

J gene: TRBJ2-2
D gene: -
clone size: many
V gene: TRBV6-1
CDR3 DNA: TGTGCCAGCAGTGAAGCTAGTACGAGGAGAACAGGGGAGCTGTTTTTT
CDR3 protein: CASSEASTRRTGELFF

J gene: TRBJ1-2
D gene: TRBD1
clone size: few
V gene: TRBV4-2
CDR3 DNA: TGTGCCAGCAGCCAAGACCGGACAGGAACGTATGGCTACACCTTC
CDR3 protein: CASSQDRTGTYGYTF

J gene: TRBJ1-1
D gene: -
clone size: few
V gene: TRBV27
CDR3 DNA: TGTGCCAGCAGTTTAGTTGTAGGGGGTATGAACACTGAAGCTTTCTTT
CDR3 protein: CASSLVVGGMNTEAFF

J gene: TRBJ2-5
D gene: -
clone size: -
V gene: TRBV27
CDR3 DNA: TGTGCCAGCAGTTTATATCGGGGCCAAGAGACCCAGTACTTC
CDR3 protein: CASSLYRGQETQYF

J gene: TRBJ1-2
D gene: -
clone size: few
V gene: TRBV10-3
CDR3 DNA: TGTGCCATCAGGGAGATACTAAACTATGGCTACACCTTC
CDR3 protein: CAIREILNYGYTF

J gene: TRBJ2-5
D gene: TRBD1
clone size: few
V gene: TRBV2
CDR3 DNA: TGTGCCAGCCAACGGGACAGGGGTTGGGAGACCCAGTACTTC
CDR3 protein: CASQRDRGWETQYF

J gene: TRBJ2-1
D gene: -
clone size: -
V gene: TRBV6-1
CDR3 DNA: TGTGCCAGCAGTGAGCTAGCTCTTCGGAATGAGCAGTTCTTC
CDR3 protein: CASSELALRNEQFF

J gene: TRBJ1-4
D gene: TRBD1
clone size: -
V gene: TRBV11-2
CDR3 DNA: TGTGCCAGCAGCCCTGGACAGGGGAGTGAAAAACTGTTTTTT
CDR3 protein: CASSPGQGSEKLFF

J gene: TRBJ1-1
D gene: -
clone size: -
V gene: TRBV25-1
CDR3 DNA: TGTGCCAGCAGTGGGCAAGGAAACACTGAAGCTTTCTTT
CDR3 protein: CASSGQGNTEAFF

J gene: TRBJ2-3
D gene: -
clone size: many
V gene: TRBV29-1
CDR3 DNA: TGCAGCGCCGGATATAGCACAGATACGCAGTATTTT
CDR3 protein: CSAGYSTDTQYF

J gene: TRBJ2-1
D gene: TRBD2
clone size: few
V gene: TRBV2
CDR3 DNA: TGTGCCAGCAGCACTAGCGGCTACAATGAGCAGTTCTTC
CDR3 protein: CASSTSGYNEQFF

J gene: TRBJ2-3
D gene: TRBD2
clone size: -
V gene: TRBV7-7
CDR3 DNA: TGTGCTAGCAGCCCTAGCGGCTTATACACAGATACGCAGTATTTT
CDR3 protein: CASSPSGLYTDTQYF

J gene: TRBJ2-1
D gene: TRBD2
clone size: -
V gene: TRBV19
CDR3 DNA: TGTGCCAGTATCCCTGCTAGCGGGAGCACTAAGTTCTTC
CDR3 protein: CASIPASGSTKFF

J gene: TRBJ2-5
D gene: TRBD1
clone size: few
V gene: TRBV29-1
CDR3 DNA: TGCAGCGTTGGGGACAGCCCAGGGACCCAGTACTTC
CDR3 protein: CSVGDSPGTQYF

J gene: TRBJ2-3
D gene: -
clone size: -
V gene: TRBV18
CDR3 DNA: TGTGCCAGCTCACCTCATGCTAGGGGAGATACGCAGTATTTT
CDR3 protein: CASSPHARGDTQYF

J gene: TRBJ2-7
D gene: -
clone size: few
V gene: TRBV5-4
CDR3 DNA: TGTGCCAGCAGCTTGGAAGAGGTGGGCGTATACGAGCAGTACTTC
CDR3 protein: CASSLEEVGVYEQYF

J gene: TRBJ2-1
D gene: -
clone size: many
V gene: TRBV6-6
CDR3 DNA: TGTGCCAGCAGTTTTGGACAGGAGCAGTTCTTC
CDR3 protein: CASSFGQEQFF

J gene: TRBJ1-2
D gene: -
clone size: few
V gene: TRBV5-1
CDR3 DNA: TGCGCCAGCAGCTTGGGAGCAGGGATTAACTATGGCTACACCTTC
CDR3 protein: CASSLGAGINYGYTF

J gene: TRBJ2-5
D gene: -
clone size: -
V gene: TRBV6-1
CDR3 DNA: TGTGCCAGCAGCCGTGCTAGGGGGGAGACCCAGTACTTC
CDR3 protein: CASSRARGETQYF